The 12 T cell receptor beta chains below come from one sample, sequenced in a study of CD8+CD57+ T cells in acquired aplastic anemia. Genomic DNA templated the TCR beta VDJ and CDR3 profiling. TCRdb processed the reads anew with MiXCR; each CDR3 protein has one entry. The profile shows 190,000 or so distinct CDR3 sequences, 61% of them singletons. The source material was sorted CD4+, CD8+, or CD8+CD57+ T cells (not recorded which) from PBMCs. These receptors were obtained from a human donor in good health.

The rearrangement joins TRBV20-1 to TRBJ2-2; unclear D gene. Per germline, CDR1 DFQATT and CDR2 SNEGSKA (reference sequence). Trimming removed 5 bases from V and 6 bases from J, with 19 bases in between. The CDR3 is made up of 15 amino acids. This CDR3 is CSAPRRTDNAGELFF. CDR3 coding DNA: TGCAGTGCTCCCAGACGTACAGATAACGCCGGGGAGCTGTTTTTT.

The chain uses TRBV7-9 and TRBJ1-2; no definite D call. V was clipped by 3 bases and J by 8 bases, with 10 bases between them. CDR3 length equals 12 residues. The V gene's germline CDR1 is SEHNR and CDR2 FQNEAQ (reference sequence). In DNA form, the CDR3 reads TGTGCCAGCAGCTTCGGGGAGGAAGGCTACACCTTC. Translating gives CASSFGEEGYTF. The whole variable domain, remainder taken from reference TRBV7-9 and TRBJ1-2, is DTGVSQNPRHKITKRGQNVTFRCDPISEHNRLYWYRQTLGQGPEFLTYFQNEAQLEKSRLLSDRFSAERPKGSFSTLEIQRTEQGDSAMYLCASSFGEEGYTFGSGTRLTVV.

The gene calls are TRBV20-1 and TRBJ2-1; 8 bases map to TRBD2. The ends lost 2 bases at V and 5 bases at J; junction bases unmatched: 8. The CDR3 is 15 amino acids. Per the germline V gene, CDR1 is DFQATT and CDR2 is SNEGSKA (reference sequence). The CDR3 region is CSARMFGRVNNEQFF. The CDR3 DNA reads as TGCAGTGCTAGAATGTTCGGGAGGGTCAACAATGAGCAGTTCTTC.

This clonotype was observed at least ten times. The chain has TRBV9 and TRBJ2-5, with D possibly matching TRBD2 (7 bases). Trimming stripped 0 bases from V and 4 bases from J, with 16 bases between. The CDR3 runs 16 residues. Germline-derived CDR1 and CDR2 are SGDLS and YYNGEE. This chain's CDR3 is CASSVAGGGGGETQYF. The DNA of the CDR3 is TGTGCCAGCAGCGTAGCAGGCGGGGGCGGGGGAGAGACCCAGTACTTC.

The V and J genes are TRBV7-3 and TRBJ1-1; D is unclear. CDR1 and CDR2 from the germline V gene are SGHTA and FQGTGA. Trimming cost V 5 bases and J 1 base, with 17 bases left between them. This CDR3 is 16 amino acids long. The CDR3 spells CASSPITQSGNTEAFF. In DNA, the CDR3 is TGTGCCAGCAGCCCAATCACCCAGTCCGGGAACACTGAAGCTTTCTTT.

A word on this clonotype: Since a much larger clone is just one base distant, this may be a read error. This chain connects TRBV6-2 or TRBV6-3 to TRBJ1-1, with 10 bases lining up with TRBD1. The germline V gene encodes CDR1 MNHEY and CDR2 SVGEGT. This CDR3 comprises 12 residues. V lost 5 bases to trimming and J lost 11 bases; unmatched junction nucleotides: 5. CDR3 sequence (DNA): TGTGCCAGCAGTGAAGGACAGGGGGACGCTTTCTTT. It specifies CASSEGQGDAFF.

This clonotype has ten or more counts. The chain is built from TRBV7-8 and TRBJ2-1; D possibly matches TRBD1 or TRBD2 (5 bases each). The CDR3 is made up of 15 amino acids. Trimming shortened V by 5 bases and J by 7 bases, and 18 bases separated the two germline ends. Germline V lookup: CDR1 SGHVS, CDR2 FQNEAQ. The CDR3 loop reads CASSPSRDRRNEQFF. The CDR3 DNA is TGTGCCAGCAGCCCCTCCCGGGACCGACGAAATGAGCAGTTCTTC.

This chain uses TRBV25-1 with TRBJ1-1; D is perhaps TRBD1 (6 bases). V gave up 6 bases and J gave up 7 bases, with 12 bases separating them. Germline V CDR1 and CDR2: MGHDK, SYGVNS. This CDR3 comprises 12 residues. The CDR3 region has the DNA TGTGCCAGCAGCTATCAGGGGAGTGAAGCTTTCTTT. As protein: CASSYQGSEAFF.

This clonotype was detected ten times or more. The chain combines TRBV5-6 with TRBJ2-7; D is undetermined. The V gene lost 4 bases and the J gene lost 0 bases, with 8 bases spanning the gap. CDR1 and CDR2 (germline): SGHDT, YYEEEE. This CDR3 spans 13 amino acids. Here the CDR3 reads CASSRVISYEQYF. CDR3 DNA sequence: TGTGCCAGCAGCAGGGTCATCTCCTACGAGCAGTACTTC.

On this clonotype: This may stem from a read error, because a much larger clone lies one nucleotide away. V and J are TRBV7-8 and TRBJ2-7; D is unclear. The CDR3 has 14 residues. CDR1 is SGHVS and CDR2 is FQNEAQ in the germline V gene. Trimming shortened V by 2 bases and J by 3 bases, and 11 bases separated the two germline ends. CDR3 amino acids: CASSLSLTDYEQYF. The CDR3 region has the DNA TGTGCCAGCAGCTTAAGCCTAACGGACTACGAGCAGTACTTC.

The chain is built from TRBV7-9 and TRBJ1-2; D not certain. The CDR3 runs to 14 residues. CDR1 and CDR2 from the germline V gene are SEHNR and FQNEAQ (reference sequence). Trimming shortened V by 5 bases and J by 0 bases, and 10 bases separated the two germline ends. The CDR3 bases are TGTGCCAGCAGCCAAGGGTTCTCTAACTATGGCTACACCTTC. Protein product: CASSQGFSNYGYTF.

This clonotype was counted a few times. This chain links TRBV20-1 with TRBJ2-3; 9 positions match TRBD2. The CDR3 loop spans 15 amino acids. Germline CDR1 and CDR2: DFQATT and SNEGSKA (reference sequence). The V and J ends lost 3 bases and 1 base, in that order; junction bases with no gene match: 5. The CDR3, as DNA: TGCAGTGCTAGGAGCTTAGCGGGGGGCACAGATACGCAGTATTTT. It codes for CSARSLAGGTDTQYF.